Presented here are 21 T cell receptor beta chains from one specimen sequenced in a study of regulatory T cells in long-lasting Graves disease. Time point: newly diagnosed GD, antithyroid drugs for less than 3 months. After RNA was extracted from PBMCs, the TCR library was made from it. Relying on iRepertoire HTBI primers and Arm-PCR of CDR3 regions, the team built TCR beta libraries. TCRdb passed the multiplex PCR reads through MiXCR, listing each CDR3 protein once. The data hold about 350,000 distinct CDR3 sequences, with about 16% observed a single time. These same records also appear under a second study, on T cells in Graves' hyperthyroidism and ophthalmopathy.

The specimen comprised peripheral blood mononuclear cells (PBMCs), sampled at new diagnosis, from a patient treated with antithyroid drugs. The receptor set was obtained from a woman aged 18-29 years with Graves disease.

Regarding this clonotype: A much larger clone is a single base away; this may be a read error. This rearrangement joins TRBV9 to TRBJ2-1; D is undetermined. The CDR3 totals 13 residues. The germline V gene has CDR1 SGDLS and CDR2 YYNGEE. CDR3 residues: CASSVASYNKQFF. The DNA for the CDR3 is TGTGCCAGCAGCGTAGCCTCCTACAATAAGCAGTTCTTC.

This clonotype was seen repeatedly, ten times or more. The chain combines TRBV30 with TRBJ1-1; D is unresolved. Germline values: CDR1 GTSNPN, CDR2 SVGIG (reference sequence). Trimming left V 6 bases short and J 2 bases short, with 13 bases between. The CDR3 extends over 13 amino acids. CDR3 residues: CACSFGVNTEAFF. CDR3 DNA: TGTGCCTGTTCGTTCGGGGTTAACACTGAAGCTTTCTTT.

In this sample, this clonotype turned up a few times. This chain links TRBV10-3 with TRBJ1-5; 9 bases agree with TRBD1. Germline lookup yields CDR1 ENHRY and CDR2 SYGVKD. J was trimmed by 5 bases and V by 6 bases; bases with no gene match: 5. The length of the CDR3 is 14 residues. CDR3: CAISSRDRDQPQHF. The CDR3 bases are TGTGCCATCAGCTCCCGGGACAGGGATCAGCCCCAGCATTTT.

This clonotype has at least ten counts. The chain is built from TRBV2 and TRBJ2-1; TRBD2 matches at 9 bases. Germline-derived CDR1 and CDR2 are SNHLY and FYNNEI. The CDR3 loop spans 13 amino acids. Losses at the gene ends were 8 bases for V and 7 bases for J; bases not matched to a gene: 6. Written as DNA, the CDR3 is TGTGCCAGCCGGACTAGCGCGGCAAATGAGCAGTTCTTC. Translating it yields CASRTSAANEQFF.

In its sample, this clonotype was seen many times. The chain joins TRBV30 to TRBJ2-3; no reliable D call. Trimming removed 0 bases from V and 1 base from J, with 2 bases in between. This CDR3 region has 12 residues. Germline CDR1 GTSNPN, CDR2 SVGIG (reference sequence). Here the CDR3 reads CAWSVGTDTQYF. The CDR3 bases are TGTGCCTGGAGTGTGGGCACAGATACGCAGTATTTT.

This clonotype was counted many times. The chain couples TRBV5-1 to TRBJ2-7, with D hard to call. V lost 4 bases, J lost 5 bases, and 10 bases lay in between. Germline-derived CDR1 and CDR2 are SGHRS and YFSETQ. This CDR3 comprises 12 residues. Here the CDR3 DNA reads TGCGCCAGCAGCCCGGATGGGGACGAGCAGTACTTC. Residues: CASSPDGDEQYF.

This chain links TRBV29-1 with TRBJ2-3; 11 nucleotides line up with TRBD2. This CDR3 has 14 residues. V trimming: 4 bases; J trimming: 0 bases; junction bases outside the gene matches: 0. The germline CDR1 and CDR2 sequences are SQVTM and ANQGSEA. CDR3 loop: CSVGTSGSTDTQYF. Here the CDR3 DNA reads TGCAGCGTTGGGACTAGCGGGAGCACAGATACGCAGTATTTT.

The chain links TRBV20-1 to TRBJ2-5, with 10 bases aligning to TRBD1. This CDR3 region has 14 residues. Germline assignment: CDR1 DFQATT and CDR2 SNEGSKA (reference sequence). The V gene end was trimmed by 5 bases and the J gene end by 1 base; junction bases not matched to a gene: 4. The CDR3 DNA reads TGCAGTGCTGCTTGGACAGGGGGCCAAGAGACCCAGTACTTC. Translated, it gives CSAAWTGGQETQYF.

This rearrangement joins TRBV28 to TRBJ2-3, with TRBD2 matching over 12 bases. CDR3 size: 14 residues. V was clipped by 6 bases and J by 4 bases; unmatched bases: 2. The germline V gene has CDR1 MDHEN and CDR2 SYDVKM. The CDR3 sequence: CASRTSGSADTQYF. CDR3 nucleotides: TGTGCCAGCAGGACTAGCGGGAGCGCAGATACGCAGTATTTT.

This clonotype has ten or more counts. V gene TRBV12-3 or TRBV12-4 combines with J gene TRBJ1-2, with 11 bases identical to TRBD1. CDR3 length equals 14 residues. J lost 8 bases, V lost 5 bases, and 7 bases had no gene match. The CDR3 sequence is CASSARTGGGGYTF. CDR3 coding DNA: TGTGCCAGCAGTGCCCGGACAGGGGGCGGCGGCTACACCTTC.

The genes are TRBV3-1 and TRBJ1-2, with a tentative D call TRBD1 (5 bases). Germline-derived CDR1 and CDR2 are LGHDT and YNNKEL (reference sequence). This CDR3 has 16 amino acids. The V gene lost 4 bases and the J gene lost 6 bases, with 21 bases spanning the gap. This CDR3 reads CASSRRPSAQGHGYTF. The CDR3 nucleotides are TGTGCCAGCAGCCGCCGACCGTCCGCGCAGGGCCATGGCTACACCTTC.

The gene calls are TRBV30 and TRBJ2-3, with D tentatively TRBD1 (6 bases). V was pared by 0 bases and J by 4 bases, with 14 bases between. The CDR3 covers 15 residues. CDR1 GTSNPN and CDR2 SVGIG come from the germline V gene (reference sequence). CDR3 sequence reads: CAWSVQGGFADTQYF. The CDR3 coding sequence is TGTGCCTGGAGTGTACAAGGGGGATTCGCAGATACGCAGTATTTT.

V is TRBV6-1 and J is TRBJ2-7, with D possibly TRBD1 on 6 matching bases. The CDR3 is made up of 15 amino acids. V was trimmed by 7 bases and J by 2 bases, leaving 18 bases between them. Germline V gene sequence: CDR1 MNHNS, CDR2 SASEGT. The CDR3 DNA sequence: TGTGCCAGCACACAAGCCGGGACAACTACCTACGAGCAGTACTTC. Its protein is CASTQAGTTTYEQYF.

This clonotype showed up many times. The J gene is TRBJ2-3, the V gene TRBV27, with a weak D call TRBD1 (6 bases). V gave up 7 bases and J gave up 5 bases, with 10 bases separating them. The length of the CDR3 is 12 residues. CDR1 and CDR2 (germline): MNHEY, SMNVEV (reference sequence). The CDR3 is CASKLGGDTQYF. The CDR3 DNA is TGTGCCAGCAAATTAGGGGGAGATACGCAGTATTTT.

In this sample, this clonotype turned up many times. The chain is built from TRBV12-3 or TRBV12-4 and TRBJ2-7, with no clear D. This CDR3 is 12 amino acids long. Trimming stripped 6 bases from V and 7 bases from J, with 13 bases between. The CDR3 nucleotides are TGTGCCAGCAGCCAAAACCTGAGGGAGCAGTACTTC. Residues: CASSQNLREQYF.

This clonotype was observed at least ten times. The chain joins TRBV3-1 to TRBJ2-5; D tentatively reads TRBD1 or TRBD2 (5 bases each). The CDR3 totals 15 residues. In germline, CDR1 is LGHDT, CDR2 YNNKEL (reference sequence). Trimming pared 4 bases from V and 7 bases from J, leaving 19 bases between. The CDR3 loop is CASSPPGPTRGTQYF. CDR3 in DNA: TGTGCCAGCAGCCCACCGGGACCGACTCGGGGGACCCAGTACTTC.

There are many counts of this clonotype. The rearrangement joins TRBV7-2 to TRBJ2-2; D not certain. Germline CDR1 and CDR2: SGHTA and FQGNSA. This CDR3 is 14 amino acids long. The V gene lost 5 bases and the J gene lost 0 bases, with 7 bases spanning the gap. The CDR3 region is CASSPYTNTGELFF. DNA of the CDR3: TGTGCCAGCAGCCCTTACACGAACACCGGGGAGCTGTTTTTT.

The J gene is TRBJ1-1, the V gene TRBV30; 8 nucleotides match TRBD1. V was pared by 4 bases and J by 1 base, with 5 bases of the junction left unmatched. CDR3 length equals 14 residues. The germline gives CDR1 GTSNPN, CDR2 SVGIG (reference sequence). The DNA of the CDR3 is TGTGCCTGGATGGGGACAGGCGAGAACACTGAAGCTTTCTTT. Amino acids: CAWMGTGENTEAFF. Filled out from reference TRBV30 and TRBJ1-1, the complete variable domain reads SQTIHQWPATLVQPVGSPLSLECTVEGTSNPNLYWYRQAAGRGLQLLFYSVGIGQISSEVPQNLSASRPQDRQFILSSKKLLLSDSGFYLCAWMGTGENTEAFFGQGTRLTVV.

Details on this clonotype: One end of the junction does not line up with germline, which may come from a read error. This rearrangement joins TRBV20-1 to TRBJ1-6; D not certain. This CDR3 comprises 12 residues. Germline CDR1 reads DFQATT; CDR2 reads SNEGSKA (reference sequence). The CDR3 DNA is TGCAGTGCTCCAATCGGTAATCCACCCCTCCACTTT. This codes for CSAPIGNPPLHF.

This clonotype was seen only a few times. The rearrangement joins TRBV6-1 to TRBJ1-2, with TRBD1 identical over 8 bases. This CDR3 is 14 amino acids long. V gave up 0 bases and J gave up 4 bases; unmatched junction bases: 1. Germline V gene sequence: CDR1 MNHNS, CDR2 SASEGT. Written as DNA, the CDR3 is TGTGCCAGCAGTGAAGCCCAGGGGGCCTATGGCTACACCTTC. Protein: CASSEAQGAYGYTF.

This clonotype has ten or more counts. The chain is built from TRBV12-3 or TRBV12-4 and TRBJ1-2, with 8 bases fitting TRBD1. The V gene end was trimmed by 6 bases and the J gene end by 8 bases; junction bases not matched to a gene: 5. The length of the CDR3 is 12 residues. The CDR3 here is CASRISGGGYTF. CDR3 coding DNA: TGTGCCAGCAGGATATCAGGGGGCGGCTACACCTTC.